This TCR beta chain was retrieved from a study of shared clonotypes between healthy human individuals. General study results and limits: The rarefaction results pointed to incomplete sorted-subset sequencing despite large depth. As a rule, naive subsets had a larger estimated richness than memory subsets.

The assay was immunoSEQ multiplex PCR, and TCRdb's table has in-frame clones only and misses some. The data contain about 660,000 clones, approximately 79% of them singletons. Per the germline V gene, CDR1 is LNHDA and CDR2 is SQIVND (reference sequence). Trimming cost V 5 bases and J 0 bases, with 10 bases left between them. The CDR3 has 14 residues. Remarks on this clone: No antigen is known for it.

The TCR originated in a woman aged 30 to 39 in good health. The sequenced sample consisted of memory CD4+ T cells sorted from blood. Subset specified: CD45RA-negative fraction. The rearrangement uses TRBV19 and TRBJ1-1; D ambiguous. The CDR3, as DNA: TGTGCCAGTAGTCCCGGGTCCCTGAACACTGAAGCTTTCTTT. This codes for CASSPGSLNTEAFF.